The 26 T cell receptor beta chains below all came from one sample that was sequenced in a study of Graves' ophthalmopathy and Graves' hyperthyroidism. RNA transcripts served as template for amplifying TCR beta CDR3 sequences. Scientists carried out first-round RT-PCR using HTBI primers and then a second-round multiplex PCR. TCRdb reprocessed the multiplex PCR reads with MiXCR, giving one entry per CDR3 protein. The top ten clones hold roughly 3% of a sample with 400,000 to 450,000 distinct CDR3 sequences, under 25% of them seen once. The sample consisted of peripheral blood. The receptors come from a woman aged 18-29 years with stable Graves' hyperthyroidism.

Many counts were recorded for this clonotype. The chain is built from TRBV7-9 and TRBJ2-2; weak D call: TRBD1 (5 bases). The germline V gene encodes CDR1 SEHNR and CDR2 FQNEAQ (reference sequence). There are 13 residues in the CDR3. Trimming took 7 bases from V and 6 from J, leaving 12 bases between them. The CDR3 loop is CASTAQGAGELFF. The CDR3 nucleotides read TGTGCCAGCACGGCGCAGGGCGCCGGGGAGCTGTTTTTT.

This clonotype was counted a few times. The chain has TRBV5-1 and TRBJ2-5; tentatively, D is TRBD2 (6 bases). The V end was cut by 3 bases, the J end by 7 bases, with 13 bases between. This CDR3 region has 13 residues. The germline V gene has CDR1 SGHRS and CDR2 YFSETQ. The DNA of the CDR3 is TGCGCCAGCAGCTACACTAGCCCGGGGACCCAGTACTTC. Its protein is CASSYTSPGTQYF.

Ten or more counts support this clonotype. This chain links TRBV15 with TRBJ2-7; no clear D gene. CDR1 is LNHNV and CDR2 is YYDKDF in the germline V gene (reference sequence). With 0 bases removed from V and 5 bases from J, the gap between germline ends came to 14 bases. The CDR3 extends over 15 amino acids. For the CDR3, the DNA is TGTGCCACCAGCAGAGAAAATACGGCCCGGAACGAGCAGTACTTC. Its translation is CATSRENTARNEQYF.

This clonotype was detected ten times or more. The rearrangement uses TRBV6-5 and TRBJ2-7; D is possibly TRBD1 (6 bases). V lost 3 bases, J lost 8 bases, and 23 bases lay in between. The CDR3 sequence is 16 residues long. Germline CDR1 MNHEY, CDR2 SVGAGI. CDR3 protein: CASSYDGTTGLGKQYF. The CDR3 DNA follows: TGTGCCAGCAGTTATGACGGGACAACCGGCCTAGGAAAGCAGTACTTC.

A few counts support this clonotype. V usage is TRBV2 and J usage is TRBJ2-5; 14 nucleotides match TRBD2. Germline V gene lookup returns CDR1 SNHLY and CDR2 FYNNEI. The CDR3 sequence is 15 residues long. V trimming: 8 bases; J trimming: 5 bases; junction bases outside the gene matches: 7. CDR3 sequence reads: CASGGLAGVYETQYF. In DNA, the CDR3 is TGTGCCAGCGGGGGACTAGCGGGAGTTTACGAGACCCAGTACTTC.

The genes are TRBV5-1 and TRBJ2-5; 9 bases align to TRBD2. V shed 1 base and J 5 bases; nucleotides not matched to a gene: 9. The CDR3 is 16 amino acids. Germline lookup yields CDR1 SGHRS and CDR2 YFSETQ. This chain's CDR3 is CASSLFAGGEAETQYF. The CDR3 DNA is TGCGCCAGCAGCTTGTTCGCGGGAGGGGAAGCGGAGACCCAGTACTTC.

There are many counts of this clonotype. The V and J genes are TRBV5-4 and TRBJ2-7; 10 bases agree with TRBD1. With 0 bases clipped from V and 3 bases from J, the junction kept 12 bases outside the gene matches. CDR1 and CDR2 from the germline V gene are SGHNT and YYREEE (reference sequence). CDR3 size: 18 residues. CDR3 DNA: TGTGCCAGCAGCTTGGACCCGACAGGGGGCGAGATCATCTACGAGCAGTACTTC. Protein: CASSLDPTGGEIIYEQYF.

This clonotype was recorded at least ten times. The chain employs TRBV6-5 and TRBJ2-7; 9 bases are a match to TRBD1. The germline V gene encodes CDR1 MNHEY and CDR2 SVGAGI. The CDR3 has 15 amino acids. J was trimmed by 2 bases and V by 10 bases; bases with no gene match: 12. The DNA for the CDR3 is TGTGCCACCCGGACAGGGGCGCCTAATACCTACGAGCAGTACTTC. Amino acids: CATRTGAPNTYEQYF.

The V and J genes are TRBV24-1 and TRBJ2-7; D is undetermined. The V gene's germline CDR1 is KGHDR and CDR2 SFDVKD. This CDR3 has 15 amino acids. Trimming cost V 4 bases and J 4 bases, with 16 bases left between them. CDR3 nucleotide sequence: TGTGCCACCAGTGACCCCACGAAGGGCGGTTACGAGCAGTACTTC. Translating gives CATSDPTKGGYEQYF.

The chain recombines TRBV30 with TRBJ2-2; D possibly corresponds to TRBD2 (7 bases). Trimming removed 4 bases at V and 5 bases at J, with 11 bases between. Germline CDR1 and CDR2: GTSNPN and SVGIG (reference sequence). This CDR3 spans 13 amino acids. The CDR3 protein is CAWKGGWTGELFF. The CDR3 DNA is TGTGCCTGGAAGGGGGGGTGGACCGGGGAGCTGTTTTTT.

This clonotype was detected ten times or more. The gene calls are TRBV6-5 and TRBJ2-5; D is undetermined. Trimming cost V 1 base and J 5 bases, with 11 bases left between them. Germline CDR1 is MNHEY and CDR2 is SVGAGI. This CDR3 spans 14 amino acids. The CDR3 loop is CASSYFDLRETQYF. The CDR3 nucleotides are TGTGCCAGCAGTTACTTCGACTTACGGGAGACCCAGTACTTC.

This clonotype was observed many times. The chain employs TRBV5-6 and TRBJ2-5; 11 bases fit TRBD2. This CDR3 comprises 14 residues. Trimming at V came to 4 bases and at J to 4 bases, leaving 3 bases not matched to a gene. Germline values: CDR1 SGHDT, CDR2 YYEEEE. The chain's CDR3 is CASSRGLAGETQYF. CDR3 nucleotide sequence: TGTGCCAGCAGCAGAGGACTAGCGGGAGAGACCCAGTACTTC.

The CDR3: CATDTGVPGELFF. The CDR3 DNA is TGTGCCACAGATACTGGTGTTCCCGGGGAGCTGTTTTTT. The rearrangement links TRBV12-3 or TRBV12-4 to TRBJ2-2; D call uncertain. The CDR3 is 13 amino acids. V was cut by 10 bases and J by 6 bases, with 15 bases left in between.

At least ten counts were recorded for this clonotype. The V call is TRBV7-2, the J call TRBJ2-2; 11 positions agree with TRBD2. Trimming at V came to 5 bases and at J to 6 bases, leaving 11 bases not matched to a gene. Per germline, CDR1 SGHTA and CDR2 FQGNSA. The CDR3 is 17 amino acids. CDR3 loop: CASSGSGRALISGELFF. DNA of the CDR3: TGTGCCAGCAGCGGTAGCGGGAGGGCCTTAATTTCCGGGGAGCTGTTTTTT.

The chain uses TRBV6-2 or TRBV6-3 and TRBJ2-5; D perhaps matches TRBD1 (6 bases). The CDR3 contains 19 residues. Germline V gene sequence: CDR1 MNHEY, CDR2 SVGEGT. The V gene lost 7 bases and the J gene lost 0 bases, with 27 bases spanning the gap. DNA of the CDR3: TGTGCCAGCACCTTTACGGTACAGGGAGCCACATCGTACCAAGAGACCCAGTACTTC. Its translation: CASTFTVQGATSYQETQYF.

This clonotype was seen many times. This sequence joins TRBV10-3 and TRBJ2-7, with TRBD1 matching over 10 bases. There are 15 residues in the CDR3. CDR1 and CDR2 (germline): ENHRY, SYGVKD. The trim removed 4 bases at V and 3 bases at J, leaving 6 bases unmatched. As DNA, the CDR3 is TGTGCCATCAGTGGGGGTGGGACAGGGGTCTACGAGCAGTACTTC. Its translation: CAISGGGTGVYEQYF.

This clonotype was seen repeatedly, ten times or more. The chain combines TRBV18 with TRBJ2-7; D is possibly TRBD2 (5 bases). The V end lost 3 bases, the J end lost 5 bases, and 14 bases lay between the germline ends. CDR3 length: 14 residues. The V gene's germline CDR1 is KGHSH and CDR2 LQKENI. CDR3 nucleotide sequence: TGTGCCAGCTCACCCGGGGAGAGATCAAACGAGCAGTACTTC. Protein sequence: CASSPGERSNEQYF.

At least ten counts were recorded for this clonotype. The rearrangement links TRBV6-2 or TRBV6-3 to TRBJ1-1; D is undetermined. V lost 6 bases to trimming and J lost 6 bases, with 11 bases between them. This CDR3 has 12 residues. Germline V gene lookup returns CDR1 MNHEY and CDR2 SVGEGT. The CDR3 sequence is CASRLETAEAFF. The DNA for the CDR3 is TGTGCCAGCAGGCTAGAAACGGCTGAAGCTTTCTTT.

This clonotype was found many times. The rearrangement uses TRBV4-1 and TRBJ1-1; TRBD1 is a possible D gene (5 bases). V lost 5 bases and J lost 0, with 13 bases in between. CDR3 size: 15 residues. The germline V gene has CDR1 MGHRA and CDR2 YSYEKL. The CDR3 nucleotides are TGCGCCAGCAGCGGTCCGGGACCGATGAACACTGAAGCTTTCTTT. Its protein product is CASSGPGPMNTEAFF.

This clonotype showed up many times. The rearrangement uses TRBV7-8 and TRBJ2-5; D is possibly TRBD1 or TRBD2 (5 bases each). The CDR3 extends over 14 amino acids. Trimming took off 5 bases at V and 4 bases at J, with 14 bases between the two ends. CDR1 SGHVS and CDR2 FQNEAQ come from the germline V gene. The CDR3, as DNA: TGTGCCAGCAGCCGGGCCCCGAGGGGAGAGACCCAGTACTTC. This codes for CASSRAPRGETQYF.

This clonotype was detected a few times. This sequence joins TRBV7-2 and TRBJ2-7, with TRBD2 matching over 10 bases. CDR1 SGHTA and CDR2 FQGNSA come from the germline V gene. CDR3 length equals 16 residues. V was pared by 0 bases and J by 6 bases, with 8 bases of the junction left unmatched. CDR3 in amino acids: CASSLAGLAGGSEQYF. The CDR3 coding sequence is TGTGCCAGCAGCTTAGCGGGTTTAGCGGGGGGCTCCGAGCAGTACTTC.

The chain employs TRBV12-3 or TRBV12-4 and TRBJ2-7; 10 nucleotides match TRBD1. Losses at the gene ends were 5 bases for V and 7 bases for J; bases not matched to a gene: 11. The CDR3 is 15 amino acids. The CDR3 reads CASSPGDRGGWEQYF. CDR3 bases: TGTGCCAGCAGTCCGGGGGACAGGGGTGGATGGGAGCAGTACTTC.

This clonotype was recorded only once. The chain recombines TRBV20-1 with TRBJ1-6, with TRBD1 matching over 7 bases. Trimming cost V 3 bases and J 7 bases; bases outside gene matches: 9. The CDR3 consists of 15 residues. The germline V gene has CDR1 DFQATT and CDR2 SNEGSKA (reference sequence). The CDR3 region has the DNA TGCAGTGCTAGGGCATCCGGGACAGCGAATTCACCCCTCCACTTT. It yields the protein CSARASGTANSPLHF.

In this sample, this clonotype turned up a few times. No conserved phenylalanine or tryptophan is present at the end of the CDR3, so a read error is the likely explanation. V and J are TRBV11-2 and TRBJ2-7; TRBD2 agrees at 11 bases. The germline gives CDR1 SGHAT, CDR2 FQNNGV. V was clipped by 3 bases and J by 3 bases; unmatched bases: 10. This CDR3 is built from 17 residues. The DNA of the CDR3 is TGTGCCAGCAGCTTTCCCTTTAGCGGGAGGGAGGGCTACGAGCAGTACTCC. As protein: CASSFPFSGREGYEQYS.

This chain joins TRBV6-1 and TRBJ2-4; a possible D gene is TRBD1 (6 bases). CDR1 is MNHNS, CDR2 SASEGT, per germline. The ends were cut back, 8 bases at V and 0 bases at J, with 14 bases in the middle. The CDR3 covers 15 residues. The CDR3 bases are TGTGCCAGCGGGGACGGACAGCTAGCCAAAAACATTCAGTACTTC. Protein sequence: CASGDGQLAKNIQYF.

The genes are TRBV28 and TRBJ2-7; TRBD2 is a possible D gene (6 bases). The V gene lost 6 bases and the J gene lost 4 bases, with 13 bases spanning the gap. The CDR3 has 13 residues. Germline V gives CDR1 MDHEN, CDR2 SYDVKM. The CDR3 sequence: CASRGRTDYEQYF. DNA for the CDR3: TGTGCCAGCAGAGGGAGGACTGATTACGAGCAGTACTTC.